The 11 T cell receptor beta chains below all came from one sample that was sequenced in a study of T cell responses to AZD1222 COVID-19 vaccine. Data came from immunoSEQ multiplex PCR; TCRdb stores just in-frame clones and leaves some out. The table includes roughly 120,000 clones, about 85% detected once. This sample comprised peripheral blood, obtained on day 0 of AZD1222 vaccination. The receptors derive from an adult in good health.

The chain employs TRBV24-1 and TRBJ1-5, with D unresolved. Trimming shortened V by 3 bases and J by 1 base, and 6 bases separated the two germline ends. Germline CDR1 reads KGHDR; CDR2 reads SFDVKD. CDR3 length equals 14 residues. CDR3 DNA sequence: TGTGCCACCAGTGATCCGGTAAGCAATCAGCCCCAGCATTTT. This sequence encodes CATSDPVSNQPQHF.

The chain recombines TRBV3-1 (or the pseudogene TRBV3-2) with TRBJ1-3; D uncertain. Germline-derived CDR1 and CDR2 are LGHDT and YNNKEL (reference sequence). There are 16 residues in the CDR3. The ends were cut back, 2 bases at V and 4 bases at J, with 15 bases in the middle. Here the CDR3 reads CASSQFRAFVGNTIYF. CDR3 sequence (DNA): TGTGCCAGCAGCCAATTTAGGGCCTTCGTAGGAAACACCATATATTTT.

CDR3 nucleotide sequence: TGTGCCAGCAGCCGTGGACACATGAGCTCCTACGAGCAGTACTTC. It is translated as CASSRGHMSSYEQYF. This chain connects TRBV6-5 to TRBJ2-7; weak D call: TRBD1 (5 bases). Germline V gene lookup returns CDR1 MNHEY and CDR2 SVGAGI. The CDR3 has 15 residues. V lost 6 bases, J lost 0 bases, and 15 bases lay in between.

The gene calls are TRBV2 and TRBJ1-1; 11 positions match TRBD1. CDR3 length: 16 residues. V gave up 2 bases and J gave up 12 bases; unmatched junction bases: 14. Germline assignment: CDR1 SNHLY and CDR2 FYNNEI. CDR3 DNA: TGTGCCAGCAGTGAACAGCGTGCGGGACAGGGGGTGACAACTTTCTTT. This encodes CASSEQRAGQGVTTFF. Based on the CDR3 plus reference TRBV2 and TRBJ1-1, the full variable domain is EPEVTQTPSHQVTQMGQEVILRCVPISNHLYFYWYRQILGQKVEFLVSFYNNEISEKSEIFDDQFSVERPDGSNFTLKIRSTKLEDSAMYFCASSEQRAGQGVTTFFGQGTRLTVV.

This clone was detected only once. This chain links TRBV3-1 (or the pseudogene TRBV3-2) with TRBJ1-3; D gene uncertain. The CDR3 is made up of 14 amino acids. Germline CDR1 and CDR2: LGHDT and YNNKEL (reference sequence). With 1 base removed from V and 4 bases from J, the gap between germline ends came to 8 bases. The CDR3 loop reads CASSQGTRGNTIYF. CDR3 nucleotide sequence: TGTGCCAGCAGCCAAGGGACGAGAGGAAACACCATATATTTT.

V usage is TRBV5-4 and J usage is TRBJ1-6; no firm D call. The V and J ends lost 7 bases and 0 bases respectively, with 11 bases between them. Germline assignment: CDR1 SGHNT and CDR2 YYREEE (reference sequence). The CDR3 sequence is 15 residues long. In DNA form, the CDR3 reads TGTGCCAGCGCTCAGTCGAGCTCCTATAATTCACCCCTCCACTTT. This gives the protein CASAQSSSYNSPLHF.

CDR3 protein: CASSQDPPGTLRETQYF. CDR3 DNA sequence: TGCGCCAGCAGCCAAGATCCCCCCGGGACACTCCGAGAGACCCAGTACTTC. The chain uses TRBV4-1 and TRBJ2-5, with D tentatively TRBD1 (6 bases). Trimming left V 0 bases short and J 4 bases short, with 18 bases between. CDR3 length: 17 residues. Per the germline V gene, CDR1 is MGHRA and CDR2 is YSYEKL.

This sequence joins TRBV21-1 and TRBJ1-3. TRBV21-1 is reported as a pseudogene. The CDR3 runs 13 residues. The CDR3 DNA reads TGTGCCAGCAGGGGGAGCTCTGGAAACACCATATATTTT. It is translated as CASRGSSGNTIYF.

The chain joins TRBV19 to TRBJ1-2, with TRBD1 matching 9 bases. The germline gives CDR1 LNHDA, CDR2 SQIVND (reference sequence). The CDR3 is made up of 15 amino acids. V shed 5 bases and J 6 bases; nucleotides not matched to a gene: 10. CDR3 coding DNA: TGTGCCAGTAGTCTAGGGGACAGGGCGAGGCATGGCTACACCTTC. Translation: CASSLGDRARHGYTF.

Comments on this clone: Other DNA sequences in the sample encode the same CDR3. The chain joins TRBV5-1 to TRBJ1-1, with 7 bases that match TRBD1. The trim removed 4 bases at V and 7 bases at J, leaving 4 bases unmatched. CDR3 size: 12 residues. In germline, CDR1 is SGHRS, CDR2 YFSETQ. The CDR3, as DNA: TGCGCCAGCAGCCTCCGGGACAGTGAAGCTTTCTTT. It specifies CASSLRDSEAFF.

The chain employs TRBV7-2 and TRBJ1-3; D is unresolved. This CDR3 has 15 residues. V shed 5 bases and J shed 0 bases, with 11 bases lying between them. The V gene's germline CDR1 is SGHTA and CDR2 FQGNSA. The CDR3, as DNA: TGTGCCAGCAGCCCCGGACTTAGCTCTGGAAACACCATATATTTT. Translation: CASSPGLSSGNTIYF.